A single sample is the source of the 20 T cell receptor beta chains below, sequenced in a study of blood T cell repertoires in COVID-19. Generated by immunoSEQ multiplex PCR, the TCRdb table keeps only in-frame clones and is missing some. The sample records about 140,000 clones, roughly 85% being singletons. The specimen sequenced was peripheral blood. These receptors all come from a man aged 50 to 60 with acute or convalescent COVID-19.

The CDR3 DNA follows: TGCGCCAGCAGAAGACTAGCGGGAGTTAGCGAGCAGTACTTC. Its protein is CASRRLAGVSEQYF. This chain joins TRBV5-1 and TRBJ2-7, with TRBD2 matching 12 bases. Germline V CDR1 and CDR2: SGHRS, YFSETQ. V gave up 5 bases and J gave up 6 bases; unmatched junction bases: 6. The CDR3 contains 14 residues.

The rearrangement links TRBV4-1 to TRBJ2-3, with 16 bases fitting TRBD2. The CDR3 spans 18 residues. Germline V gene lookup returns CDR1 MGHRA and CDR2 YSYEKL. Trimming removed 4 bases from V and 6 bases from J; junction bases left unmatched: 10. The CDR3: CASSRLGTSGGAGDTQYF. The CDR3 nucleotides are TGCGCCAGCAGCCGCCTCGGGACTAGCGGGGGGGCGGGCGATACGCAGTATTTT.

The gene calls are TRBV10-3 and TRBJ2-6; 8 bases map to TRBD1. Germline V lookup: CDR1 ENHRY, CDR2 SYGVKD. The CDR3 runs to 18 residues. V dropped 4 bases and J dropped 0; count of bases not matched to a gene: 8. CDR3 sequence: CAISGTGLGTSGANVLTF. The CDR3 coding sequence is TGTGCCATCAGTGGGACAGGGCTAGGTACCTCTGGGGCCAACGTCCTGACTTTC.

This clone came up a few times. The chain is built from TRBV25-1 and TRBJ1-6, with 8 bases lining up with TRBD1. This CDR3 has 11 residues. Germline V lookup: CDR1 MGHDK, CDR2 SYGVNS. The ends lost 6 bases at V and 15 bases at J; junction bases unmatched: 4. CDR3 nucleotides: TGTGCCAGCAGAACAGGGGGGCTCCTCCACTTT. This codes for CASRTGGLLHF.

The chain carries TRBV5-1 and TRBJ2-5; 10 bases fit TRBD1. Germline lookup yields CDR1 SGHRS and CDR2 YFSETQ. This CDR3 comprises 15 residues. Losses at the gene ends were 0 bases for V and 2 bases for J; bases not matched to a gene: 1. The CDR3 reads CASSLGDRGQETQYF. Written as DNA, the CDR3 is TGCGCCAGCAGCTTGGGGGACAGGGGTCAAGAGACCCAGTACTTC. The variable domain in full, completed from reference TRBV5-1 and TRBJ2-5, reads KAGVTQTPRYLIKTRGQQVTLSCSPISGHRSVSWYQQTPGQGLQFLFEYFSETQRNKGNFPGRFSGRQFSNSRSEMNVSTLELGDSALYLCASSLGDRGQETQYFGPGTRLLVL.

The chain's CDR3 is CASSSTRQNTEAFF. The CDR3 nucleotides are TGCGCCAGCAGCTCCACACGACAGAACACTGAAGCTTTCTTT. The V and J genes are TRBV5-1 and TRBJ1-1; D is unresolved. The CDR3 is made up of 14 amino acids. The ends were cut back, 3 bases at V and 1 base at J, with 10 bases in the middle. Germline V gene data show CDR1 as SGHRS and CDR2 as YFSETQ.

This clone has a single count. This chain's CDR3 is CASSQAMAEGTEAFF. CDR3 in DNA: TGTGCCAGCAGCCAAGCGATGGCGGAGGGCACTGAAGCTTTCTTT. The V gene is TRBV14, the J gene TRBJ1-1; no definite D call. Germline V gene data show CDR1 as SGHDN and CDR2 as FVKESK. This CDR3 contains 15 residues. V was trimmed by 1 base and J by 4 bases, leaving 13 bases between them.

This chain connects TRBV5-1 to TRBJ2-2; D call uncertain. This CDR3 spans 17 amino acids. Trimming took off 0 bases at V and 8 bases at J, with 20 bases between the two ends. Looked up from germline, CDR1 is SGHRS and CDR2 is YFSETQ. The CDR3 bases are TGCGCCAGCAGCTTGGAAGTGGATAGCCTCATAGTGGGGGAGCTGTTTTTT. It is translated as CASSLEVDSLIVGELFF.

The chain joins TRBV27 to TRBJ2-7, with TRBD1 matching over 7 bases. The V gene's germline CDR1 is MNHEY and CDR2 SMNVEV (reference sequence). The V and J ends lost 6 bases and 4 bases, in that order; junction bases with no gene match: 6. The CDR3 is 13 amino acids. This CDR3 reads CASSPGQRYEQYF. The CDR3 DNA is TGTGCCAGCAGCCCGGGACAGCGATACGAGCAGTACTTC.

The chain links TRBV3-1 (or the pseudogene TRBV3-2) to TRBJ2-5; 7 nucleotides match TRBD1. This CDR3 contains 13 residues. The J segment lost 1 base and the V segment lost 6 bases, leaving 2 bases of the junction unmatched. Looked up from germline, CDR1 is LGHDT and CDR2 is YNNKEL (reference sequence). This chain's CDR3 is CASRGDSQETQYF. The CDR3 DNA reads as TGTGCCAGCAGGGGGGACAGCCAAGAGACCCAGTACTTC.

This clone was seen once. The chain links TRBV6-6 to TRBJ2-7; D unclear. CDR1 is MNHNY, CDR2 SVGAGI, per germline (reference sequence). Trimming pared 6 bases from V and 2 bases from J, leaving 5 bases between. The CDR3 has 11 residues. CDR3 bases: TGTGCCAGCAGCCCCACCTACGAGCAGTACTTC. Amino acids: CASSPTYEQYF.

Only a few counts were recorded for this clone. The V and J genes are TRBV7-3 and TRBJ2-3, with D tentatively TRBD1 (5 bases). This CDR3 comprises 15 residues. The germline V gene encodes CDR1 SGHTA and CDR2 FQGTGA. V lost 0 bases and J lost 4, with 11 bases in between. CDR3 DNA sequence: TGTGCCAGCAGCTTAACGGGGCGGCCATCAGATACGCAGTATTTT. Translated: CASSLTGRPSDTQYF.

V and J are TRBV10-3 and TRBJ2-3, with TRBD2 matching over 14 bases. The length of the CDR3 is 16 residues. V was pared by 4 bases and J by 1 base, with 1 base of the junction left unmatched. Germline values: CDR1 ENHRY, CDR2 SYGVKD. The CDR3: CAISGLAGGGTDTQYF. The CDR3 coding sequence is TGTGCCATCAGTGGACTAGCGGGAGGGGGCACAGATACGCAGTATTTT.

V gene TRBV19 combines with J gene TRBJ1-5; D might be TRBD1 (6 bases). V shed 6 bases and J shed 0 bases, with 9 bases lying between them. The CDR3 spans 14 residues. Germline lookup yields CDR1 LNHDA and CDR2 SQIVND (reference sequence). The DNA of the CDR3 is TGTGCCAGTAGCCTGGACAGTAGCAATCAGCCCCAGCATTTT. Encoded protein: CASSLDSSNQPQHF.

The chain has TRBV7-6 and TRBJ2-2; weak D call: TRBD2 (6 bases). Germline lookup yields CDR1 SGHVS and CDR2 FNYEAQ. This CDR3 is built from 16 residues. V was shortened by 0 bases and J by 3 bases, with 11 bases between the two germline ends. Written as DNA, the CDR3 is TGTGCCAGCAGCTTAGCGGCGGACTACTACACCGGGGAGCTGTTTTTT. The encoded protein is CASSLAADYYTGELFF.

V gene TRBV27 combines with J gene TRBJ2-1; TRBD1 matches at 12 bases. Germline lookup yields CDR1 MNHEY and CDR2 SMNVEV (reference sequence). The J segment lost 7 bases and the V segment lost 5 bases, leaving 12 bases of the junction unmatched. The CDR3 extends over 17 amino acids. The CDR3 region has the DNA TGTGCCAGCAGTCCCTATCCGGGACAGGGGGCGCGAAATGAGCAGTTCTTC. This encodes CASSPYPGQGARNEQFF.

The gene calls are TRBV9 and TRBJ2-3; 13 nucleotides match TRBD2. With 0 bases clipped from V and 11 bases from J, the junction kept 6 bases outside the gene matches. Germline V CDR1 and CDR2: SGDLS, YYNGEE. There are 15 residues in the CDR3. The CDR3 here is CASSVDPGLAGKQYF. DNA of the CDR3: TGTGCCAGCAGCGTAGACCCGGGACTAGCGGGAAAGCAGTATTTT.

This chain uses TRBV4-1 with TRBJ1-1; D is unclear. Trimming removed 6 bases from V and 4 bases from J, with 9 bases in between. The CDR3 sequence is 12 residues long. In germline, CDR1 is MGHRA, CDR2 YSYEKL. DNA for the CDR3: TGCGCCAGCAGACTAGGGAGCACTGAAGCTTTCTTT. It yields the protein CASRLGSTEAFF.

The chain links TRBV29-1 to TRBJ2-5, with TRBD1 matching over 8 bases. This CDR3 has 14 amino acids. Germline V gene sequence: CDR1 SQVTM, CDR2 ANQGSEA. V was clipped by 4 bases and J by 5 bases; unmatched bases: 9. CDR3 protein: CSVGSGGIRETQYF. The DNA of the CDR3 is TGCAGCGTTGGCTCAGGGGGCATCCGGGAGACCCAGTACTTC.

This clone was picked up a small number of times. This chain uses TRBV9 with TRBJ1-2; D is ambiguous. This CDR3 is built from 17 residues. With 3 bases removed from V and 4 bases from J, the gap between germline ends came to 22 bases. Germline values: CDR1 SGDLS, CDR2 YYNGEE. The CDR3 DNA reads as TGTGCCAGCAGCGAAGGTGCTGCCCCAGCGGAGGGCTATGGCTACACCTTC. Translating it yields CASSEGAAPAEGYGYTF.